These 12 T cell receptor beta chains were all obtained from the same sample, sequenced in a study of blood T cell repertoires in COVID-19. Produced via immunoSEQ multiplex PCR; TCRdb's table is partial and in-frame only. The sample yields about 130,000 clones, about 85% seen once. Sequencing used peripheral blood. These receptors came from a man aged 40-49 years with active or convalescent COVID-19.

The CDR3 here is CASSIGNSGGEQYF. In DNA form, the CDR3 reads TGTGCCAGTAGTATAGGGAACTCTGGCGGAGAGCAGTACTTC. The rearrangement joins TRBV19 to TRBJ2-7; D gene unclear. The length of the CDR3 is 14 residues. Germline V gene sequence: CDR1 LNHDA, CDR2 SQIVND (reference sequence). V was cut by 1 base and J by 7 bases, with 14 bases left in between. The whole variable domain, filled in from reference TRBV19 and TRBJ2-7, reads DGGITQSPKYLFRKEGQNVTLSCEQNLNHDAMYWYRQDPGQGLRLIYYSQIVNDFQKGDIAEGYSVSREKKESFPLTVTSAQKNPTAFYLCASSIGNSGGEQYFGPGTRLTVT.

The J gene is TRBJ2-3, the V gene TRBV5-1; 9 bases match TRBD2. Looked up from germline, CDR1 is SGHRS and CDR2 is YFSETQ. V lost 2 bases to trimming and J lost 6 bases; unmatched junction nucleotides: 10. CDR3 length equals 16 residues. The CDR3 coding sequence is TGCGCCAGCAGCTTCGAGGCGGGAGGGTGGGCGGATACGCAGTATTTT. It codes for CASSFEAGGWADTQYF.

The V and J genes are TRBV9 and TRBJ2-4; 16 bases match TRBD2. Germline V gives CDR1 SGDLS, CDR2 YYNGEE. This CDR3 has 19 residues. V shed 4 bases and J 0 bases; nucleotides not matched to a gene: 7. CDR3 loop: CASSTSGTSGGVAKNIQYF. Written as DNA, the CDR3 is TGTGCCAGCAGCACCTCCGGGACTAGCGGGGGGGTAGCCAAAAACATTCAGTACTTC.

DNA for the CDR3: TGTGCCTGGAGTCCCATACTCGGGCGGGAGATGACAGATACGCAGTATTTT. Protein: CAWSPILGREMTDTQYF. J is TRBJ2-3 and V is TRBV30, with TRBD2 identical over 7 bases. Looked up from germline, CDR1 is GTSNPN and CDR2 is SVGIG (reference sequence). Trimming cost V 2 bases and J 3 bases; bases outside gene matches: 14. The CDR3 consists of 17 residues.

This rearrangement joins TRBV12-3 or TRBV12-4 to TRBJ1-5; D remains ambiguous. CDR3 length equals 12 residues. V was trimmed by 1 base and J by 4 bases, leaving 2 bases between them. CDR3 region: CASSLVNQPQHF. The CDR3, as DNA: TGTGCCAGCAGTTTAGTAAATCAGCCCCAGCATTTT.

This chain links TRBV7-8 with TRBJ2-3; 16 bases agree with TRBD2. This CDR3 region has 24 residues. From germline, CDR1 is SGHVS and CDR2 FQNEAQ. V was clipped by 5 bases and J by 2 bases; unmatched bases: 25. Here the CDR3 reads CASSLTASSPGLAGGWRDTDTQYF. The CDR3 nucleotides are TGTGCCAGCAGCCTCACCGCCTCCTCGCCGGGACTAGCGGGGGGGTGGAGGGACACAGATACGCAGTATTTT. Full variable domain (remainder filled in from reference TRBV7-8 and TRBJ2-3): GAGVSQSPRYKVAKRGQDVALRCDPISGHVSLFWYQQALGQGPEFLTYFQNEAQLDKSGLPSDRFFAERPEGSVSTLKIQRTQQEDSAVYLCASSLTASSPGLAGGWRDTDTQYFGPGTRLTVL.

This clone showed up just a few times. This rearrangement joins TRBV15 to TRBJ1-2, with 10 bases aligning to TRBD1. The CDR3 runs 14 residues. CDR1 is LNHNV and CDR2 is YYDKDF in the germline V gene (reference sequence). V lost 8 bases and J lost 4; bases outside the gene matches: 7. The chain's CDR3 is CATGGGTGAYGYTF. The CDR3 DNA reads TGTGCCACCGGCGGGGGGACAGGGGCCTATGGCTACACCTTC.

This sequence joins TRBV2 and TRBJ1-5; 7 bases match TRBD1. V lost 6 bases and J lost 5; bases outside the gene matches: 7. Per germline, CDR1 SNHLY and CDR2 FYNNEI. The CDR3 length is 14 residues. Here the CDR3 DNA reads TGTGCCAGCAGGCCGGGACAGTTAGATCAGCCCCAGCATTTT. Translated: CASRPGQLDQPQHF. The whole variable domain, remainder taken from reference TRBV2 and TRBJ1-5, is EPEVTQTPSHQVTQMGQEVILRCVPISNHLYFYWYRQILGQKVEFLVSFYNNEISEKSEIFDDQFSVERPDGSNFTLKIRSTKLEDSAMYFCASRPGQLDQPQHFGDGTRLSIL.

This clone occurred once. The CDR3 coding sequence is TGTGCCAGCACCCTAGGAGGGACCGGGGGCACTGAAGCTTTCTTT. Encoded protein: CASTLGGTGGTEAFF. The V call is TRBV2, the J call TRBJ1-1, with a tentative D call TRBD1 (5 bases). CDR1 SNHLY and CDR2 FYNNEI come from the germline V gene. V was clipped by 7 bases and J by 4 bases, with 19 bases between them. The CDR3 is 15 amino acids.

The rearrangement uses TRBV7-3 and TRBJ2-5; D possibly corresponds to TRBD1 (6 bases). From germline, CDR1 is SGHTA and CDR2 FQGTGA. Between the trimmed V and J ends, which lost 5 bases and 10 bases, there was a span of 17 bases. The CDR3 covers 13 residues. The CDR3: CASSQGGPQIQYF. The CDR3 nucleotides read TGTGCCAGCAGCCAAGGGGGTCCCCAAATCCAGTACTTC.

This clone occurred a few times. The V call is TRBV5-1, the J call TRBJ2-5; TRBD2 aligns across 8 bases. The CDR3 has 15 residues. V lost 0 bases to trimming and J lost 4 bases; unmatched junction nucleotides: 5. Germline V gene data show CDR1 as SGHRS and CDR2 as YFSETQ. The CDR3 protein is CASSLAGSGGETQYF. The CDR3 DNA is TGCGCCAGCAGCTTGGCAGGAAGCGGGGGAGAGACCCAGTACTTC. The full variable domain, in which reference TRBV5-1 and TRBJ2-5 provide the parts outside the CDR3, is KAGVTQTPRYLIKTRGQQVTLSCSPISGHRSVSWYQQTPGQGLQFLFEYFSETQRNKGNFPGRFSGRQFSNSRSEMNVSTLELGDSALYLCASSLAGSGGETQYFGPGTRLLVL.

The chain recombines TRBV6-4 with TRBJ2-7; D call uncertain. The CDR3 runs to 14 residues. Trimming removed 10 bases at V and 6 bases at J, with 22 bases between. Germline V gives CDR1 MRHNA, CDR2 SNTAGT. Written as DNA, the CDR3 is TGTGCCACTGGAGTCCCCGTAGGTATCCGCGAGCAGTACTTC. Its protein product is CATGVPVGIREQYF.